This T cell receptor (beta chain) was sequenced during a study of blood T cell repertoires in COVID-19 (TCRdb year 2020). About the investigation overall: Samples from collaborators originated in the United States, Italy and Spain and spanned both the acute and convalescent phases of COVID-19. Sample metadata almost always included a de-identified subject ID, COVID-19 status, age in years and sex. The samples were drawn from the first 160 participants of the ongoing ImmuneRACE study and from 1,254 subjects provided by 6 global collaborators. The repertoires were released in a freely available public database intended as a resource for research on the immune response to SARS-CoV-2. Subjects who had been exposed to COVID-19, were actively infected with it, or had recovered from it provided the deeply sampled blood TCRbeta repertoires that made up the dataset. The prospective study material was composed of cDNA or gDNA derived from T cells, B-cell-depleted T cells, or PBMCs. HLA class I and class II types, where available, came from metadata supplied by the sample provider rather than from assay-based typing.

The paper as a whole reports these results and caveats: Clinical and demographic metadata were provided uncurated, with the amount varying by source and participant.

The immunoSEQ Assay, a bias-controlled multiplex PCR, was used to amplify TCRbeta CDR3 regions from genomic DNA. In the original analysis: Nucleated cell counts per sample were estimated from amplification of reference gene primers within the assay. To quantify the absolute abundance of each unique TCRbeta CDR3 rearrangement, sequence reads were collapsed and filtered. For each sample, productive Simpson clonality was calculated as the square root of Simpson's diversity index over productive rearrangements. TCRdb provides this immuneACCESS table in a form limited to in-frame rearrangements. Some clones are lacking; in checked studies, under half of them reflect an unresolved V gene, and why the rest are absent is not known. V and J calls and clone size are given by that table; D and trimming were obtained from the DNA. Recorded for this sample are about 190,000 clones; 85% to 90% of them occurred a single time. Less than 3% of the sample is in the top ten clones.

Via the germline V gene (reference sequence), CDR1 is SEHNR and CDR2 FQNEAQ. From cysteine to phenylalanine, the CDR3 is 14 amino acids long. Only the CDR3 portion is preserved as DNA: 42 bases, with reading frame beginning at the first base. V drops 1 base and J drops 7 bases, leaving 11 bases in between. Whole blood was collected in K2EDTA tubes by collaborating institutions according to the institutions' own protocols. For TCRbeta analysis, collaborators shipped samples as frozen whole blood, isolated PBMCs, or DNA extracted from either of those sample types. Details on this clone: There is no known antigen for this receptor. No base-level quality is on record; no much larger clone is a single base apart.

The specimen was peripheral blood. The chain was built from TRBV7-9 and TRBJ2-1; the D gene cannot be named for sure. This receptor was taken from a man aged 40-49 years with active or convalescent COVID-19. The bases are TGTGCCAGCAGCTTAGGGGCCCTTGGGAATGAGCAGTTCTTC. Its product reads: CASSLGALGNEQFF. Joined to the reference TRBV7-9 and TRBJ2-1 proteins, this CDR3 gives the full variable domain: DTGVSQNPRHKITKRGQNVTFRCDPISEHNRLYWYRQTLGQGPEFLTYFQNEAQLEKSRLLSDRFSAERPKGSFSTLEIQRTEQGDSAMYLCASSLGALGNEQFFGPGTRLTVL.